This T cell receptor beta chain comes out of a study of T cell responses to AZD1222 COVID-19 vaccine. Sequencing used immunoSEQ multiplex PCR; TCRdb keeps in-frame clones, though not all of them. The profile covers 100,000 to 150,000 clones, with about nine tenths appearing a single time and about 1.1% taken by the ten largest. Trimming removed 3 bases at V and 1 base at J, with 18 bases between. CDR1 is KGHSH and CDR2 is LQKENI in the germline V gene. The CDR3 consists of 17 residues. Sequenced material: peripheral blood, taken 28 days after the second AZD1222 dose. J is TRBJ1-1 and V is TRBV18; TRBD1 is a possible D gene (5 bases). The TCR originated in an adult who received the AZD1222 COVID-19 vaccine. In DNA form, the CDR3 reads TGTGCCAGCTCACCCGCGGGACTGCCTCCAGGGAACACTGAAGCTTTCTTT. The encoded protein is CASSPAGLPPGNTEAFF.